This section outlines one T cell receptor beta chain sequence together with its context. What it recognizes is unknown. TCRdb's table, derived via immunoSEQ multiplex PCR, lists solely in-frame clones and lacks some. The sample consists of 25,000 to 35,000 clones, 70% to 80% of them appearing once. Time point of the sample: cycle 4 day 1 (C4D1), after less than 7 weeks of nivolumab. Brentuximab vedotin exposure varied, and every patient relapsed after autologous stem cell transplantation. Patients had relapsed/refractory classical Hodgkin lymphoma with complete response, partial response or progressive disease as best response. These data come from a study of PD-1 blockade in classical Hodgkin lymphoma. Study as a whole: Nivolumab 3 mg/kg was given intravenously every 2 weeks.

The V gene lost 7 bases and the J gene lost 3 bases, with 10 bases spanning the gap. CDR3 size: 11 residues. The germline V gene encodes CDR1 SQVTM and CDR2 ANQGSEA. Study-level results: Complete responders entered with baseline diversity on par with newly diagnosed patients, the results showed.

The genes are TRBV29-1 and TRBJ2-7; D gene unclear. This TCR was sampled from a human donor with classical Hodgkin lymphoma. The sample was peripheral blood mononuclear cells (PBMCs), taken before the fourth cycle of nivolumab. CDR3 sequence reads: CSAYGLYEQYF. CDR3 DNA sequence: TGCAGCGCCTACGGGCTCTACGAGCAGTACTTC.